The rows below give T cell receptor beta chains drawn from one sample of a study of blood T cell repertoires in COVID-19. Data came from immunoSEQ multiplex PCR; TCRdb stores just in-frame clones and leaves some out. This sample has hundreds of thousands of clones, with 85% to 90% found just once. What was sequenced was PBMCs or T cells enriched from blood (not recorded which). These receptors originate from a man aged 25-45 years who had recovered from COVID-19. The CDR3 runs from the conserved cysteine through the conserved F or W. A D gene is named only where the DNA matches it firmly. For some rows the clone size is stated as once, few or many, or as a class when expanded; others skip it.

v_call: TRBV18
d_call: TRBD1
clone_size: -
j_call: TRBJ1-4
cdr3_aa: CASSPPNRGANEKLFF
cdr3_nt: TGTGCCAGCTCACCACCGAACAGGGGTGCTAATGAAAAACTGTTTTTT

v_call: TRBV4-1
d_call: TRBD1
clone_size: -
j_call: TRBJ2-5
cdr3_aa: CASSQARDRGSETQYF
cdr3_nt: TGCGCCAGCAGCCAGGCGAGGGACAGGGGTTCAGAGACCCAGTACTTC

v_call: TRBV30
d_call: TRBD1
clone_size: -
j_call: TRBJ1-5
cdr3_aa: CAWATGGGPFNQPQHF
cdr3_nt: TGTGCCTGGGCAACAGGGGGCGGCCCCTTCAATCAGCCCCAGCATTTT

v_call: TRBV18
d_call: TRBD1
clone_size: -
j_call: TRBJ2-7
cdr3_aa: CASSRTGGWDEQYF
cdr3_nt: TGTGCCAGCTCACGAACAGGGGGCTGGGACGAGCAGTACTTC

v_call: TRBV30
d_call: -
clone_size: -
j_call: TRBJ1-2
cdr3_aa: CAWSAITANYGYTF
cdr3_nt: TGTGCCTGGAGTGCTATCACTGCTAACTATGGCTACACCTTC

v_call: TRBV7-2
d_call: -
clone_size: once
j_call: TRBJ1-5
cdr3_aa: CASSLRAGYSNQPQHF
cdr3_nt: TGTGCCAGCAGCTTAAGAGCGGGATATAGCAATCAGCCCCAGCATTTT

v_call: TRBV28
d_call: -
clone_size: -
j_call: TRBJ1-6
cdr3_aa: CASRPQNSPLHF
cdr3_nt: TGTGCCAGCAGACCTCAGAATTCACCCCTCCACTTT

v_call: TRBV7-6
d_call: TRBD2
clone_size: -
j_call: TRBJ2-2
cdr3_aa: CASSPYGTTTGELFF
cdr3_nt: TGTGCCAGCAGTCCTTACGGGACTACTACCGGGGAGCTGTTTTTT

v_call: TRBV12-3/TRBV12-4
d_call: -
clone_size: -
j_call: TRBJ2-1
cdr3_aa: CASSHTGTRGIF
cdr3_nt: TGTGCCAGCAGTCACACCGGGACGAGGGGGATCTTC

v_call: TRBV12-3/TRBV12-4
d_call: -
clone_size: -
j_call: TRBJ1-5
cdr3_aa: CASSLNQPQHF
cdr3_nt: TGTGCCAGCAGCCTAAATCAGCCCCAGCATTTT

v_call: TRBV7-2
d_call: -
clone_size: -
j_call: TRBJ1-2
cdr3_aa: CASSLDRAGGYTF
cdr3_nt: TGTGCCAGCAGCTTAGACAGGGCAGGTGGCTACACCTTC

v_call: TRBV19
d_call: -
clone_size: once
j_call: TRBJ2-3
cdr3_aa: CASSIQNTDTQYF
cdr3_nt: TGTGCCAGTAGTATCCAGAACACAGATACGCAGTATTTT

v_call: TRBV7-3
d_call: -
clone_size: once
j_call: TRBJ2-2
cdr3_aa: CASSFLNTGELFF
cdr3_nt: TGTGCCAGCAGCTTCCTTAACACCGGGGAGCTGTTTTTT

v_call: TRBV10-3
d_call: -
clone_size: -
j_call: TRBJ2-7
cdr3_aa: CAISESGGSYEQYF
cdr3_nt: TGTGCCATCAGTGAGTCGGGGGGTAGCTACGAGCAGTACTTC